This TCR beta chain was profiled in a study of blood T cell repertoires in COVID-19 (dated by TCRdb to the early 2020s). A note on the overall study: Samples from collaborators originated in the United States, Italy and Spain and spanned both the acute and convalescent phases of COVID-19. The material from the prospective study consisted of cDNA or gDNA derived from T cells, B-cell-depleted T cells, or PBMCs. Deeply sampled blood TCRbeta repertoires from subjects exposed to, actively infected with, or recovered from COVID-19 were included in the dataset. The repertoires were released in a freely available public database meant as a resource for research on the immune response to SARS-CoV-2. Samples came from the ongoing ImmuneRACE study (first 160 participants) plus 1,254 subjects from 6 global collaborators. A de-identified subject ID, COVID-19 status, age in years and sex were almost always included in the sample metadata. Where HLA class I and class II types were available, the types were taken from metadata supplied by the sample provider, not from assay-based typing.

Study-level results and caveats: Clinical and demographic metadata were provided uncurated, with the amount varying by source and participant.

On this clone: What antigen it recognizes has not been identified. No much larger clone is present one base from it, and per-base qualities are unavailable.

Whole blood was collected in K2EDTA tubes by collaborating institutions according to the institutions' own protocols. For TCRbeta analysis, collaborator samples were shipped as frozen whole blood, as isolated PBMCs, or as DNA extracted from either sample type. The immunoSEQ Assay, a bias-controlled multiplex PCR, was used to amplify TCRbeta CDR3 regions from genomic DNA. Processing in the source paper ran as follows. Nucleated cell counts per sample were estimated from amplification of reference gene primers within the assay. To quantify the absolute abundance of each unique TCRbeta CDR3 rearrangement, sequence reads were collapsed and filtered. For each sample, productive Simpson clonality was calculated by taking the square root of Simpson's diversity index across productive rearrangements. TCRdb mirrors the immuneACCESS table, restricted to in-frame sequences. Some clones are absent from its copies; in checked studies, under half trace to an unresolved V gene, and the reason for the others is unknown. D and trimming come from the DNA, and the V and J calls and clone size come from that table. The sample table records 250,000 to 300,000 clones; 86% of these occur just once. The top ten constitute approximately 3% of the sample.

Per the germline V gene, MRHNA is the CDR1 and SNTAGT is the CDR2. V and J lose 9 bases and 3 bases, and a span of 15 bases separates them. Spanning cysteine to phenylalanine, the CDR3 consists of 13 amino acids. The retained sequence is limited to the CDR3, 39 bases, with the frame set at the first base. Input material: peripheral blood. In this chain, TRBV6-4 is recombined with TRBJ2-7, with TRBD1 perhaps the D gene, on 7 matching bases. This TCR came from a woman aged 25-40 years with active or convalescent COVID-19. The DNA reads as follows: TGTGCCAGTACCCCAGGGGGGTTCTACGAGCAGTACTTC. Protein translation: CASTPGGFYEQYF.